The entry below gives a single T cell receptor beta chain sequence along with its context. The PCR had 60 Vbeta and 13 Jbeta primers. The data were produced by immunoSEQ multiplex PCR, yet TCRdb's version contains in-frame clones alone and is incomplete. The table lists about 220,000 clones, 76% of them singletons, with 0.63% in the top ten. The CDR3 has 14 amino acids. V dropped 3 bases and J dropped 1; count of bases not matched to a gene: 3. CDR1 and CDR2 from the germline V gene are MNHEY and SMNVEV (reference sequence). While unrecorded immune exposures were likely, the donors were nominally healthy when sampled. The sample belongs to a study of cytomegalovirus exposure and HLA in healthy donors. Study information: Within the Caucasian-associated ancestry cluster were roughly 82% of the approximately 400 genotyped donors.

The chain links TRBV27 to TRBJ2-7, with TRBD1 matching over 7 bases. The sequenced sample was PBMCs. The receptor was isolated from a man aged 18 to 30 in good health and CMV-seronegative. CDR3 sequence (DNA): TGTGCCAGCAGTTTGGGCAGGGGGTCCTACGAGCAGTACTTC. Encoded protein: CASSLGRGSYEQYF.